The present TCR beta chain was sequenced within a study of T and B cells in COVID-19 patients. TRB rearrangements were amplified by multiplex PCR with BIOMED2 TRB-A/B primers. TCRdb re-analysed the multiplex PCR reads in MiXCR, keeping a single row per CDR3 protein. The sample has about 8,900 distinct CDR3 sequences; about 36% are singletons. The V gene's germline CDR1 is MNHEY and CDR2 SVGAGI. V lost 4 bases and J lost 2, with 12 bases in between. The CDR3 runs 15 residues. From blood, about 250-550 ng of genomic DNA served as TRB template. This clonotype was obtained from a human donor with active COVID-19. Sequencing used blood. This chain joins TRBV6-5 and TRBJ2-1, with a possible D match to TRBD2 (5 bases). The CDR3 loop is CASSSPSGPYNEQFF. CDR3 coding DNA: TGTGCCAGCAGTTCTCCGAGCGGCCCCTACAATGAGCAGTTCTTC.